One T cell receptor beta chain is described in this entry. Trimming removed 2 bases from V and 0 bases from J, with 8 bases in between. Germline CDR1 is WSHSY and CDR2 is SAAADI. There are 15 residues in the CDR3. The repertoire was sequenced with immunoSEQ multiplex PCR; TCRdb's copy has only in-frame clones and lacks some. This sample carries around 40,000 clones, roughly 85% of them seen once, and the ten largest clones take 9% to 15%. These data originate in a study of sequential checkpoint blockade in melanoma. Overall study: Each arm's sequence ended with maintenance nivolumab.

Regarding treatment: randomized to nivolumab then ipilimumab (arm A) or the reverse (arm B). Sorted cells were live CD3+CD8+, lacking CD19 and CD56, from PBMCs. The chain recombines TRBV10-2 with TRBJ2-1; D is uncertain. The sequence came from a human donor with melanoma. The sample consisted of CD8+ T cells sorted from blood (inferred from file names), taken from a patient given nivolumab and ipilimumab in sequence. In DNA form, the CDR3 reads TGCGCCAGCAGTGAGGACCACAGCTCCTACAATGAGCAGTTCTTC. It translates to CASSEDHSSYNEQFF.